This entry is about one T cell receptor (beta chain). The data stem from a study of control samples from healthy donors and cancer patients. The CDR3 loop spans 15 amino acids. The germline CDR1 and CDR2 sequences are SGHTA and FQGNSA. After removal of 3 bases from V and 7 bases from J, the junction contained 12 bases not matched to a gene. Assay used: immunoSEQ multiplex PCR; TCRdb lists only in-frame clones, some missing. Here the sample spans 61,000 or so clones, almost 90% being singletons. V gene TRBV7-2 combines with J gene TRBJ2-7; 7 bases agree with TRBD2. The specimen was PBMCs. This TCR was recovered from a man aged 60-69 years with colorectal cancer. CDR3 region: CASSLVPPPGGEQYF. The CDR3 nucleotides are TGTGCCAGCAGCTTGGTACCCCCCCCGGGAGGAGAGCAGTACTTC.